The rows below give T cell receptor beta chains drawn from one sample of a study of neurological immune-mediated disorders. TCRdb reanalysed the 5' RACE reads using MiXCR and keeps one entry per CDR3 protein. Of some 86,000 distinct CDR3 sequences detected, roughly 2.6% appear once; the ten largest clones hold 1.1%. Sequenced material: PBMCs. The receptor set was obtained from a woman aged 30 to 39 with multiple sclerosis. The CDR3 runs from the conserved cysteine through the conserved F or W. The D gene is left open where the match is weak. Sizes are listed as once, few, many or a size class.

J gene: TRBJ1-1
V gene: TRBV10-3
clone size: many
D gene: NA
CDR3 protein: CAISESMNTGIEAFF
CDR3 DNA: TGTGCCATCAGTGAGTCGATGAATACGGGCATTGAAGCTTTCTTT

J gene: TRBJ1-2
V gene: TRBV20-1
clone size: many
D gene: TRBD1
CDR3 protein: CSARDQWQGDGYTF
CDR3 DNA: TGCAGTGCTAGAGATCAATGGCAGGGGGATGGCTACACCTTC

J gene: TRBJ1-5
V gene: TRBV27
clone size: many
D gene: NA
CDR3 protein: CASSLSGDGQPQHF
CDR3 DNA: TGTGCCAGCAGTTTATCAGGGGATGGTCAGCCCCAGCATTTT

J gene: TRBJ2-1
V gene: TRBV10-3
clone size: many
D gene: TRBD2
CDR3 protein: CAISGGQVIAGAKEQFF
CDR3 DNA: TGTGCCATCAGTGGAGGACAGGTTATAGCGGGAGCGAAGGAGCAGTTCTTC

J gene: TRBJ2-2
V gene: TRBV5-1
clone size: many
D gene: TRBD1
CDR3 protein: CASELTGGLGELFF
CDR3 DNA: TGCGCCAGCGAACTTACAGGGGGCCTCGGGGAGCTGTTTTTT

J gene: TRBJ1-1
V gene: TRBV5-5
clone size: many
D gene: NA
CDR3 protein: CASSPLRVPNTEAFF
CDR3 DNA: TGTGCCAGCAGCCCGTTAAGGGTTCCGAACACTGAAGCTTTCTTT

J gene: TRBJ2-1
V gene: TRBV11-2
clone size: many
D gene: NA
CDR3 protein: CASSWLQGFYNEQFF
CDR3 DNA: TGTGCCAGCAGCTGGCTACAGGGATTTTACAATGAGCAGTTCTTC

J gene: TRBJ1-2
V gene: TRBV27
clone size: many
D gene: NA
CDR3 protein: CASSSRQNYGYTF
CDR3 DNA: TGTGCCAGCAGTTCTCGGCAGAATTATGGCTACACCTTC

J gene: TRBJ2-1
V gene: TRBV9
clone size: many
D gene: NA
CDR3 protein: CASNSGTANEQFF
CDR3 DNA: TGTGCCAGCAATTCCGGGACTGCCAATGAGCAGTTCTTC

J gene: TRBJ2-7
V gene: TRBV6-2/TRBV6-3
clone size: many
D gene: TRBD1
CDR3 protein: CASTRLQGVHEQYF
CDR3 DNA: TGTGCCAGCACCAGATTACAGGGGGTCCACGAGCAGTACTTC

J gene: TRBJ2-5
V gene: TRBV5-6
clone size: many
D gene: TRBD1
CDR3 protein: CASRWTGGETQYF
CDR3 DNA: TGTGCCAGCAGGTGGACAGGGGGAGAGACCCAGTACTTC

J gene: TRBJ2-1
V gene: TRBV6-5
clone size: many
D gene: NA
CDR3 protein: CASSVRGFSYNEQFF
CDR3 DNA: TGTGCCAGCAGTGTCCGGGGTTTTTCCTACAATGAGCAGTTCTTC

J gene: TRBJ2-7
V gene: TRBV7-9
clone size: many
D gene: TRBD2
CDR3 protein: CASSPRTRIGEQYF
CDR3 DNA: TGTGCCAGCAGCCCGAGGACTAGGATCGGCGAGCAGTACTTC

J gene: TRBJ1-6
V gene: TRBV20-1
clone size: many
D gene: TRBD1
CDR3 protein: CSARPLTGGNSPLHF
CDR3 DNA: TGCAGTGCCAGACCCCTGACAGGGGGAAATTCACCCCTCCACTTT

J gene: TRBJ2-1
V gene: TRBV11-2
clone size: many
D gene: TRBD2
CDR3 protein: CASLADPGLVGEHNEQFF
CDR3 DNA: TGTGCCAGCTTAGCTGACCCGGGACTAGTGGGCGAACACAATGAGCAGTTCTTC

J gene: TRBJ2-5
V gene: TRBV20-1
clone size: many
D gene: TRBD1
CDR3 protein: CSAGTDQETQYF
CDR3 DNA: TGCAGTGCCGGGACAGACCAAGAGACCCAGTACTTC